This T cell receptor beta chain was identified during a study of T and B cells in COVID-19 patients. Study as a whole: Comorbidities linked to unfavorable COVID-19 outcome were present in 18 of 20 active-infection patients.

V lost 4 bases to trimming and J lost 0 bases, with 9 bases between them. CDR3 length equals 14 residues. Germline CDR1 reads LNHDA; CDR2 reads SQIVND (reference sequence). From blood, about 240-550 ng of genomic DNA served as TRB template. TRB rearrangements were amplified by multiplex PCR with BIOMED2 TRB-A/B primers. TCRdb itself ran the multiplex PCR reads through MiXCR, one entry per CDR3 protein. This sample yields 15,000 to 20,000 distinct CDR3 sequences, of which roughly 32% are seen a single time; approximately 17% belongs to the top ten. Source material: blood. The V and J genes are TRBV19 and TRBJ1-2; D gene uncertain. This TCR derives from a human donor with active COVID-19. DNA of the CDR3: TGTGCCAGTAGTACCCCAAGAGCTAACTATGGCTACACCTTC. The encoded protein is CASSTPRANYGYTF. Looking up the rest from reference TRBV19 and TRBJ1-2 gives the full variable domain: DGGITQSPKYLFRKEGQNVTLSCEQNLNHDAMYWYRQDPGQGLRLIYYSQIVNDFQKGDIAEGYSVSREKKESFPLTVTSAQKNPTAFYLCASSTPRANYGYTFGSGTRLTVV.